This T cell receptor (beta chain) was recorded in a study of cytomegalovirus exposure and HLA in healthy donors. With V trimmed by 1 base and J by 9 bases, 17 bases remained unmatched. Germline V gene lookup returns CDR1 MGHRA and CDR2 YSYEKL. The CDR3 runs to 18 residues. The PCR was carried out with 60 Vbeta primers and 13 Jbeta primers. TCRdb keeps only in-frame clones here, not all; method: immunoSEQ multiplex PCR. The sample yields 100,000 to 150,000 clones, over 60% seen once. Sequenced sample: PBMCs. This chain connects TRBV4-1 to TRBJ1-1; 10 bases map to TRBD1. The receptor was isolated from a female donor in good health and CMV-seronegative. This CDR3 is CASSQAVRTGGDLGKAFF. CDR3 nucleotide sequence: TGCGCCAGCAGCCAAGCGGTTAGGACAGGGGGTGACTTGGGGAAAGCTTTCTTT.